The present entry profiles one T cell receptor beta chain with its context. Seattle's cohort entered during active infection and was followed longitudinally. These data belong to a study of blood T cell repertoires in COVID-19. The wider study: Samples came from the United States, Italy and Spain, spanning acute and convalescent COVID-19.

This CDR3 is 11 amino acids long. Germline V lookup: CDR1 MNHEY, CDR2 SMNVEV (reference sequence). J was trimmed by 7 bases and V by 8 bases; bases with no gene match: 1. Original data processing: Reference gene primer amplification gave estimated nucleated cell counts. TCRdb's copy holds only in-frame clones and misses some; the assay was immunoSEQ multiplex PCR. V, J and clone size are those of that table, while D and trimming were read from the DNA. Here the sample spans about 98,000 clones, 87% being singletons. The clonotype originates from a woman between 50 and 59 years old with COVID-19, enrolled during active disease. Sequences were obtained from peripheral blood. The chain joins TRBV27 to TRBJ1-1; 10 bases are a match to TRBD1. CDR3 region: CASRDRGEAFF. CDR3 coding DNA: TGTGCCAGCCGGGACAGGGGTGAAGCTTTCTTT.